The sequence of this T cell receptor beta chain was determined in a study of CD8 T cells in Susac syndrome. V was shortened by 3 bases and J by 4 bases, with 11 bases between the two germline ends. The CDR3 has 14 amino acids. After extraction with the RNeasy kit, roughly 0.5 to 1 ug of the RNA was reverse transcribed using random hexamers. TCRdb recomputed calls from the immunoSEQ multiplex PCR reads with MiXCR, one row per CDR3 protein. The sample lists some 300,000 distinct CDR3 sequences, more than 75% seen once, with 0.11% in the top ten. This clonotype showed up just a few times. Sequences were obtained from CD8+ T cells from PBMCs. The chain joins TRBV12-3 or TRBV12-4 to TRBJ2-3; D is unresolved. This sequence originates from a human donor with multiple sclerosis. The CDR3 bases are TGTGCCAGCAGTTTGAGGTCCCGCCCAGATACGCAGTATTTT. As protein: CASSLRSRPDTQYF.